This T cell receptor (beta chain) derives from a study of cytomegalovirus exposure and HLA in healthy donors. This PCR relied on a set of 60 Vbeta primers and 13 Jbeta primers. Here immunoSEQ multiplex PCR was the method, and the copy in TCRdb shows in-frame clones only, minus some. This table holds some 130,000 clones, 65% to 90% found once. Broader study findings: Reports indicated that the classifier achieved high specificity and sensitivity in diagnosing cytomegalovirus status. Cytomegalovirus association was assigned to 170 or so TCR beta chains.

Note on this clone: Its specificity is not known.

Germline values: CDR1 LNHNV, CDR2 YYDKDF (reference sequence). V was clipped by 2 bases and J by 5 bases, with 21 bases between them. The CDR3 totals 17 residues. The sample comprised PBMCs. The clonotype was recovered from a girl aged 2 to 9 in good health and CMV-seronegative. This chain links TRBV15 with TRBJ2-5; tentative D call: TRBD1 (6 bases). The CDR3 sequence: CATSRPGQPERWETQYF. The CDR3 coding sequence is TGTGCCACCAGCAGACCTGGACAGCCCGAGAGGTGGGAGACCCAGTACTTC.